The entry below describes one T cell receptor beta chain. The protocol was immunoSEQ multiplex PCR, while the TCRdb copy is restricted to in-frame clones and leaves out a portion. The sample includes about 250,000 clones, around 90% of them seen just once. The data were taken from a study of blood T cell repertoires in COVID-19. About the research overall: PBMCs, B-cell-depleted T cells, or T cells provided the cDNA or gDNA that made up the material.

V dropped 5 bases and J dropped 4 bases, with 11 bases sitting between them. Looked up from germline, CDR1 is LNHDA and CDR2 is SQIVND (reference sequence). CDR3 size: 13 residues. Assignment of participants to cohorts was predicated upon participant-reported clinical history. This chain uses TRBV19 with TRBJ1-2; D gene ambiguous. The sequenced sample consisted of PBMCs or T cells enriched from blood (not recorded which). This receptor was identified in a young woman who had recovered from COVID-19. The CDR3 coding sequence is TGTGCCAGTAGTCAATCGGGTGTCTATGGCTACACCTTC. The encoded protein is CASSQSGVYGYTF.